What follows are 14 T cell receptor beta chains derived from one specimen sequenced in a study of T cell responses to AZD1222 COVID-19 vaccine. Here immunoSEQ multiplex PCR was the method, and the copy in TCRdb shows in-frame clones only, minus some. The top ten clones hold about 6% of a sample with approximately 110,000 clones, roughly 88% of them seen once. The material was peripheral blood, obtained on day 0 of AZD1222 vaccination. All receptors come from an adult in good health.

The genes are TRBV5-6 and TRBJ2-3, with no clear D. The CDR3 length is 19 residues. The ends were cut back, 1 base at V and 4 bases at J, with 25 bases in the middle. From germline, CDR1 is SGHDT and CDR2 YYEEEE. The CDR3 loop is CASSLSTFLSGFISDTQYF. CDR3 nucleotide sequence: TGTGCCAGCAGCTTGTCCACGTTCCTTAGTGGGTTTATTTCAGATACGCAGTATTTT.

This chain links TRBV28 with TRBJ1-2; D gene unclear. The V and J ends lost 6 bases and 4 bases respectively, with 12 bases between them. Germline CDR1 MDHEN, CDR2 SYDVKM. This CDR3 is built from 13 residues. CDR3 nucleotides: TGTGCCAGCAGCCCAGGAAGTCCCTATGGCTACACCTTC. This gives the protein CASSPGSPYGYTF.

The sample holds one count of this clone. The chain employs TRBV28 and TRBJ1-2; 7 nucleotides line up with TRBD1. The CDR3 consists of 15 residues. Germline CDR1 and CDR2: MDHEN and SYDVKM. Unmatched junction bases numbered 5, after V lost 3 bases and J lost 1 base. The CDR3 spells CASSFEGAVNYGYTF. The CDR3 DNA reads as TGTGCCAGCAGTTTCGAGGGGGCGGTTAACTATGGCTACACCTTC.

The genes are TRBV7-9 and TRBJ2-7, with 13 positions matching TRBD2. Germline V gene data show CDR1 as SEHNR and CDR2 as FQNEAQ (reference sequence). V shed 5 bases, J shed 3 bases, and the junction held 7 bases outside the gene matches. CDR3 size: 16 residues. The CDR3 DNA follows: TGTGCCAGCAGCCCCCGGGGACTAGCGGGGTACTACGAGCAGTACTTC. Translating it yields CASSPRGLAGYYEQYF.

V and J are TRBV7-9 and TRBJ1-4, with D maybe TRBD1 (5 bases). The germline gives CDR1 SEHNR, CDR2 FQNEAQ (reference sequence). This CDR3 is built from 16 residues. Trimming took off 1 base at V and 4 bases at J, with 13 bases between the two ends. CDR3 sequence reads: CASSLELTDFNEKLFF. The CDR3 DNA is TGTGCCAGCAGCTTAGAGTTGACAGATTTTAATGAAAAACTGTTTTTT.

The chain couples TRBV4-1 to TRBJ1-4; unclear D gene. The CDR3 runs to 12 residues. Trimming took off 4 bases at V and 14 bases at J, with 14 bases between the two ends. Looked up from germline, CDR1 is MGHRA and CDR2 is YSYEKL. Here the CDR3 reads CASSRSPHRLFF. CDR3 sequence (DNA): TGCGCCAGCAGCCGATCCCCCCACCGCCTGTTTTTT.

V usage is TRBV6-2 or TRBV6-3 and J usage is TRBJ1-1, with 10 bases matching TRBD1. The CDR3 is 17 residues long. The J segment lost 3 bases and the V segment lost 0 bases, leaving 7 bases of the junction unmatched. The V gene's germline CDR1 is MNHEY and CDR2 SVGEGT. The CDR3 DNA reads TGTGCCAGCAGTTACTCCCTGACAGGGGGCATGGACACTGAAGCTTTCTTT. The encoded protein is CASSYSLTGGMDTEAFF.

This chain joins TRBV23-1 and TRBJ2-5; D not certain. TRBV23-1 is an open reading frame, and its role is uncertain. The CDR3 runs 10 residues. V was shortened by 5 bases and J by 6 bases, with 4 bases between the two germline ends. CDR3 in DNA: TGCGCCAGCAGTTTACAGACCCAGTACTTC. The encoded protein is CASSLQTQYF.

This chain uses TRBV15 with TRBJ2-2, with TRBD1 identical over 9 bases. V shed 0 bases, J shed 6 bases, and the junction held 2 bases outside the gene matches. The CDR3 totals 15 residues. CDR1 and CDR2 from the germline V gene are LNHNV and YYDKDF (reference sequence). DNA for the CDR3: TGTGCCACCAGCAGAGAAGGACAGGGGTCCGGGGAGCTGTTTTTT. This sequence encodes CATSREGQGSGELFF.

The chain recombines TRBV4-3 with TRBJ2-2; no reliable D call. The V end was cut by 4 bases, the J end by 3 bases, with 6 bases between. Germline V gene data show CDR1 as LGHNA and CDR2 as YSLEER. The CDR3 length is 13 residues. The CDR3 DNA sequence: TGCGCCAGCAGCCGAGGAGACACCGGGGAGCTGTTTTTT. Amino acids: CASSRGDTGELFF.

V and J are TRBV28 and TRBJ1-5, with D unresolved. This CDR3 spans 14 amino acids. Trimming removed 3 bases at V and 6 bases at J, with 12 bases between. Germline CDR1 is MDHEN and CDR2 is SYDVKM. The CDR3 DNA follows: TGTGCCAGCAGTTTTATCCGGGGAAGTCAGCCCCAGCATTTT. Amino acid sequence: CASSFIRGSQPQHF.

The chain combines TRBV5-5 with TRBJ1-1; the D gene is possibly TRBD1 (5 bases). The germline gives CDR1 SGHKS, CDR2 YYEKEE (reference sequence). Trimming shortened V by 0 bases and J by 7 bases, and 13 bases separated the two germline ends. CDR3 length: 14 residues. CDR3 sequence reads: CASSLGPSGGEAFF. The DNA of the CDR3 is TGTGCCAGCAGCTTGGGACCCTCGGGGGGTGAAGCTTTCTTT. The variable domain in full, with the rest retrieved from reference TRBV5-5 and TRBJ1-1, is DAGVTQSPTHLIKTRGQQVTLRCSPISGHKSVSWYQQVLGQGPQFIFQYYEKEERGRGNFPDRFSARQFPNYSSELNVNALLLGDSALYLCASSLGPSGGEAFFGQGTRLTVV.

V is TRBV27 and J is TRBJ1-3; the D is unclear. CDR3 length: 15 amino acids. Trimming removed 6 bases from V and 2 bases from J, with 14 bases in between. Looked up from germline, CDR1 is MNHEY and CDR2 is SMNVEV (reference sequence). CDR3 sequence reads: CASRTPNRPGNTIYF. The CDR3, as DNA: TGTGCCAGCAGAACACCGAATCGTCCTGGAAACACCATATATTTT.

The gene calls are TRBV28 and TRBJ2-1; TRBD2 matches 15 bases. The CDR3 spans 20 residues. Losses at the gene ends were 2 bases for V and 4 bases for J; bases not matched to a gene: 12. The V gene's germline CDR1 is MDHEN and CDR2 SYDVKM. The CDR3 coding sequence is TGTGCCAGCAGTTTAACCGGGACTAGCGGGGGGCGCTCGTTGTACAATGAGCAGTTCTTC. Protein sequence: CASSLTGTSGGRSLYNEQFF. Looking up the rest from reference TRBV28 and TRBJ2-1 gives the full variable domain: DVKVTQSSRYLVKRTGEKVFLECVQDMDHENMFWYRQDPGLGLRLIYFSYDVKMKEKGDIPEGYSVSREKKERFSLILESASTNQTSMYLCASSLTGTSGGRSLYNEQFFGPGTRLTVL.